These 18 T cell receptor beta chains share one sample of origin, sequenced in a study of blood T cell repertoires in COVID-19. Some clones are missing from TCRdb's copy, which holds only in-frame ones; the method was immunoSEQ multiplex PCR. There are around 250,000 clones in the sample; approximately 85% occur only once, and approximately 1.9% lies in the top ten. Sequencing was carried out using PBMCs or T cells enriched from blood (not recorded which). The origin of the receptors is a woman aged 50 to 60 who had recovered from COVID-19.

This clone is a singleton in its sample. The chain combines TRBV5-1 with TRBJ2-1; 9 nucleotides agree with TRBD2. This CDR3 has 15 residues. In germline, CDR1 is SGHRS, CDR2 YFSETQ. V lost 0 bases, J lost 8 bases, and 6 bases stayed unmatched. Written as DNA, the CDR3 is TGCGCCAGCAGCTTGGAAAGCGGGAGGCGCGATGAGCAGTTCTTC. Protein product: CASSLESGRRDEQFF.

This chain uses TRBV28 with TRBJ1-4, with 7 nucleotides matching TRBD1. The CDR3 is 14 residues long. Trimming took 7 bases from V and 4 from J; bases not matched to a gene: 6. CDR1 and CDR2 from the germline V gene are MDHEN and SYDVKM. This chain's CDR3 is CASNGWDSNEKLFF. CDR3 DNA sequence: TGTGCCAGCAACGGCTGGGACAGTAATGAAAAACTGTTTTTT. Supplemented by reference TRBV28 and TRBJ1-4, the full variable domain reads DVKVTQSSRYLVKRTGEKVFLECVQDMDHENMFWYRQDPGLGLRLIYFSYDVKMKEKGDIPEGYSVSREKKERFSLILESASTNQTSMYLCASNGWDSNEKLFFGSGTQLSVL.

The chain combines TRBV7-8 with TRBJ1-4; tentatively, D is TRBD1 (5 bases). CDR3 length: 15 amino acids. Trimming stripped 5 bases from V and 8 bases from J, with 18 bases between. Germline assignment: CDR1 SGHVS and CDR2 FQNEAQ. The CDR3 protein is CASSPRGSRQEKLFF. CDR3 bases: TGTGCCAGCAGCCCAAGGGGATCCCGGCAGGAAAAACTGTTTTTT.

The V gene is TRBV5-6, the J gene TRBJ1-5; 8 nucleotides agree with TRBD1. This CDR3 is built from 15 residues. Trimming at V came to 3 bases and at J to 0 bases, leaving 2 bases not matched to a gene. Germline CDR1 reads SGHDT; CDR2 reads YYEEEE. The CDR3 DNA follows: TGTGCCAGCAGCTACAGGGGGACTAGCAATCAGCCCCAGCATTTT. It codes for CASSYRGTSNQPQHF.

The chain employs TRBV2 and TRBJ2-7; D gene uncertain. Germline V gene sequence: CDR1 SNHLY, CDR2 FYNNEI. Trimming took off 6 bases at V and 4 bases at J, with 7 bases between the two ends. The CDR3 is 11 residues long. The CDR3 sequence is CASRREYEQYF. DNA of the CDR3: TGTGCCAGCAGGAGAGAATACGAGCAGTACTTC.

The V and J genes are TRBV5-8 and TRBJ1-1; the D is unclear. The CDR3 runs 14 residues. Germline CDR1 SGHTS, CDR2 YDEGEE. V lost 0 bases, J lost 1 base, and 7 bases lay in between. CDR3 region: CASSLEIQNTEAFF. The CDR3 DNA sequence: TGTGCCAGCAGCTTGGAAATTCAGAACACTGAAGCTTTCTTT.

This chain links TRBV27 with TRBJ1-5, with D perhaps matching TRBD1 (6 bases). Trimming removed 0 bases from V and 6 bases from J, with 12 bases in between. Looked up from germline, CDR1 is MNHEY and CDR2 is SMNVEV (reference sequence). This CDR3 comprises 15 residues. The CDR3 here is CASSLSQGSRQPQHF. As DNA, the CDR3 is TGTGCCAGCAGTTTATCCCAGGGGTCGCGTCAGCCCCAGCATTTT.

The rearrangement uses TRBV10-2 and TRBJ2-4; 9 nucleotides agree with TRBD1. Germline V gene data show CDR1 as WSHSY and CDR2 as SAAADI. With 8 bases clipped from V and 5 bases from J, the junction kept 10 bases outside the gene matches. The CDR3 contains 15 residues. CDR3 DNA sequence: TGCGCCAGCGGGGGACAGGGAGGGCCCCAAAACATTCAGTACTTC. This gives the protein CASGGQGGPQNIQYF.

The rearrangement joins TRBV4-2 to TRBJ1-4; D uncertain. The V gene's germline CDR1 is LGHNA and CDR2 YNFKEQ. V shed 4 bases and J shed 8 bases, with 11 bases lying between them. The CDR3 totals 13 residues. CDR3 region: CASSPRQREKLFF. Written as DNA, the CDR3 is TGTGCCAGCAGCCCACGGCAGAGGGAAAAACTGTTTTTT.

V and J are TRBV7-8 and TRBJ2-7; TRBD2 matches 10 bases. J was trimmed by 1 base and V by 4 bases; bases with no gene match: 4. This CDR3 has 15 residues. Germline loops: CDR1 SGHVS, CDR2 FQNEAQ. The CDR3 sequence is CASSSRTSGSYEQYF. CDR3 bases: TGTGCCAGCAGCTCTAGGACTAGCGGATCCTACGAGCAGTACTTC.

The genes are TRBV28 and TRBJ2-2, with TRBD1 identical over 7 bases. The V gene's germline CDR1 is MDHEN and CDR2 SYDVKM. V lost 5 bases, J lost 9 bases, and 6 bases stayed unmatched. The CDR3 has 13 residues. CDR3 amino acids: CASSRGGNRELFF. CDR3 bases: TGTGCCAGCAGTCGAGGGGGCAACCGGGAGCTGTTTTTT. The full variable domain, in which reference TRBV28 and TRBJ2-2 provide the parts outside the CDR3, is DVKVTQSSRYLVKRTGEKVFLECVQDMDHENMFWYRQDPGLGLRLIYFSYDVKMKEKGDIPEGYSVSREKKERFSLILESASTNQTSMYLCASSRGGNRELFFGEGSRLTVL.

The J gene is TRBJ2-2, the V gene TRBV15, with 7 bases that match TRBD1. V was clipped by 3 bases and J by 6 bases; unmatched bases: 7. The CDR3 runs 15 residues. Germline lookup yields CDR1 LNHNV and CDR2 YYDKDF (reference sequence). For the CDR3, the DNA is TGTGCCACCAGCAGTCGCCGACAGGGCGCCGGGGAGCTGTTTTTT. It codes for CATSSRRQGAGELFF.

This clone was recorded a few times. This chain links TRBV6-1 with TRBJ1-4, with a tentative D call TRBD1 (5 bases). V dropped 1 base and J dropped 7 bases, with 10 bases sitting between them. The CDR3 is made up of 14 amino acids. Per germline, CDR1 MNHNS and CDR2 SASEGT. The CDR3 nucleotides read TGTGCCAGCAGTGAAGGGGGGGTTGGTGAAAAACTGTTTTTT. This gives the protein CASSEGGVGEKLFF.

The CDR3: CASSPRTGGETQYF. Here the CDR3 DNA reads TGTGCCAGCAGTCCTAGGACCGGGGGAGAGACCCAGTACTTC. The rearrangement joins TRBV11-2 to TRBJ2-5, with D perhaps TRBD2 (6 bases). V lost 6 bases and J 4 bases, leaving 15 bases between the germline ends. There are 14 residues in the CDR3. Germline-derived CDR1 and CDR2 are SGHAT and FQNNGV.

The chain uses TRBV6-5 and TRBJ1-3; 9 nucleotides agree with TRBD1. The germline gives CDR1 MNHEY, CDR2 SVGAGI. The J segment lost 0 bases and the V segment lost 2 bases, leaving 2 bases of the junction unmatched. The CDR3 has 16 residues. This CDR3 is CASSYQTGGSGNTIYF. In DNA form, the CDR3 reads TGTGCCAGCAGTTACCAGACAGGGGGCTCTGGAAACACCATATATTTT.

This chain links TRBV4-1 with TRBJ2-2, with TRBD2 matching 10 bases. The V gene end was trimmed by 0 bases and the J gene end by 3 bases; junction bases not matched to a gene: 13. Germline V gives CDR1 MGHRA, CDR2 YSYEKL. The CDR3 is 20 amino acids. The CDR3 spells CASSQEAPDLAGGHTGELFF. The CDR3 DNA reads as TGCGCCAGCAGCCAAGAAGCTCCGGACTTAGCGGGAGGTCACACCGGGGAGCTGTTTTTT.

The V and J genes are TRBV5-1 and TRBJ1-2; 9 bases fit TRBD1. The V gene's germline CDR1 is SGHRS and CDR2 YFSETQ. The CDR3 loop spans 15 amino acids. Losses at the gene ends were 5 bases for V and 7 bases for J; bases not matched to a gene: 12. The CDR3 region has the DNA TGCGCCAGCAGACAAACGGGACAGGGAATTCGTGGCTACACCTTC. This encodes CASRQTGQGIRGYTF. The full variable domain, completed using reference TRBV5-1 and TRBJ1-2, is KAGVTQTPRYLIKTRGQQVTLSCSPISGHRSVSWYQQTPGQGLQFLFEYFSETQRNKGNFPGRFSGRQFSNSRSEMNVSTLELGDSALYLCASRQTGQGIRGYTFGSGTRLTVV.

The CDR3 reads CALGLAGGTSYEQYF. The CDR3 DNA follows: TGTGCCTTAGGACTAGCGGGAGGGACCTCCTACGAGCAGTACTTC. The rearrangement joins TRBV21-1 to TRBJ2-7; TRBD2, the table's D call, lacks a check against the DNA. TRBV21-1 is assigned pseudogene status. The length of the CDR3 is 15 residues.